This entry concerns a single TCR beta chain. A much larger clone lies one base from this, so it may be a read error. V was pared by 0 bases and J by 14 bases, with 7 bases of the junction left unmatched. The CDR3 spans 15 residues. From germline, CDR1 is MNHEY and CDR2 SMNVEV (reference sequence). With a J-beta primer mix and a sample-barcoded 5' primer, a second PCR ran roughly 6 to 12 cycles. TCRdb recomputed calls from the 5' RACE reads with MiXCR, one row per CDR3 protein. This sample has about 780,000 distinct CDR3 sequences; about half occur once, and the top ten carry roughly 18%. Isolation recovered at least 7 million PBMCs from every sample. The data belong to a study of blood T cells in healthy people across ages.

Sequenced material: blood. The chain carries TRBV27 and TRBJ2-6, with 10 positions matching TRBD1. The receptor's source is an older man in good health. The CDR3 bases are TGTGCCAGCAGTTTATCCCGGGACAGGGGAGAAATCCTGACTTTC. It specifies CASSLSRDRGEILTF.